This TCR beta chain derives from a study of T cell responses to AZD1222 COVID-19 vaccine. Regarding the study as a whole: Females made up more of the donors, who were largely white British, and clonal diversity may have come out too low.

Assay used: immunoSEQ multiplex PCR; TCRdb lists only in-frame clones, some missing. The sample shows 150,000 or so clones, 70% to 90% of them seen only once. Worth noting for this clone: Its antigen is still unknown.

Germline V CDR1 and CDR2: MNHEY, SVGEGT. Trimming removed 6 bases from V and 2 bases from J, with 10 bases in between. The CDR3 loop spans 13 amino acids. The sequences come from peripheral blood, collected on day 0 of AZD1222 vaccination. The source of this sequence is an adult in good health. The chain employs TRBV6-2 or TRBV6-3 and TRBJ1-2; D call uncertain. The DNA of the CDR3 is TGTGCCAGCAGCCCGAATACCAACTATGGCTACACCTTC. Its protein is CASSPNTNYGYTF.